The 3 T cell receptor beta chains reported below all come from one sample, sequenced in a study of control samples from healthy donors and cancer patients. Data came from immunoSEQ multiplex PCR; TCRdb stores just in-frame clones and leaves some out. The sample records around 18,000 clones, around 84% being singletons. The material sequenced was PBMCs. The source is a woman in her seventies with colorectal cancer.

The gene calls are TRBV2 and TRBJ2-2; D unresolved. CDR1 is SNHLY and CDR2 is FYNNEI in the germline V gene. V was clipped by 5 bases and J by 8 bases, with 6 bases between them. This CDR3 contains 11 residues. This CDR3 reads CASSPWGELFF. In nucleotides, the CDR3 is TGTGCCAGCAGTCCGTGGGGGGAGCTGTTTTTT.

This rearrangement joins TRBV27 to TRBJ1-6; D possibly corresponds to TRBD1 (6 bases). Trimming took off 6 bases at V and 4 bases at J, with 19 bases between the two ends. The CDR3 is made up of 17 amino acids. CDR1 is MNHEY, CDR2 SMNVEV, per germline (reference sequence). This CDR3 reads CASSPDRLPFYNSPLHF. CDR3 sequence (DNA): TGTGCCAGCAGCCCCGACAGGCTGCCCTTTTATAATTCACCCCTCCACTTT.

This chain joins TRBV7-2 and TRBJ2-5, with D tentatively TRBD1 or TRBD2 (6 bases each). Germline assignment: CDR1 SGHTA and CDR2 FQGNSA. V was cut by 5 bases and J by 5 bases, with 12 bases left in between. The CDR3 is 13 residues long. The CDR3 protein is CASSRGPVETQYF. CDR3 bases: TGTGCCAGCAGCCGGGGGCCGGTCGAGACCCAGTACTTC.